The 8 T cell receptor beta chains below were found in one sample sequenced in a study of T cells after yellow fever vaccination. TCRdb called the 5' RACE reads again in MiXCR, with one record for every CDR3 protein. The table lists just over 250,000 distinct CDR3 sequences, about 5% of them singletons. Sequences were derived from CD4+ T cells sorted from PBMCs, sampled on the day of the yellow fever booster vaccination. The origin of the receptors is a man aged 18 to 30 who received the YFV17D yellow fever vaccine.

This clonotype has ten or more counts. The gene calls are TRBV10-3 and TRBJ2-3; 7 nucleotides match TRBD2. Looked up from germline, CDR1 is ENHRY and CDR2 is SYGVKD. Trimming removed 7 bases from V and 3 bases from J; junction bases left unmatched: 7. The CDR3 totals 14 residues. Written as DNA, the CDR3 is TGTGCCATCACGAAGACTAGCTCTACAGATACGCAGTATTTT. This sequence encodes CAITKTSSTDTQYF.

The DNA of the CDR3 is TGTGCCAGCAGTTACTTAGGGGGCTTCCGGAGTTTGAACACTGAAGCTTTCTTT. It yields the protein CASSYLGGFRSLNTEAFF. The rearrangement joins TRBV6-6 to TRBJ1-1; 7 bases are shared with TRBD1. V lost 1 base, J lost 0 bases, and 11 bases stayed unmatched. The CDR3 extends over 18 amino acids. Germline values: CDR1 MNHNY, CDR2 SVGAGI (reference sequence).

A few counts support this clonotype. The V call is TRBV18, the J call TRBJ2-5; 9 bases map to TRBD2. CDR1 KGHSH and CDR2 LQKENI come from the germline V gene. V gave up 5 bases and J gave up 5 bases; unmatched junction bases: 9. The CDR3 has 15 amino acids. The CDR3 is CASSSASGDGETQYF. The DNA for the CDR3 is TGTGCCAGCTCATCGGCTAGCGGGGATGGGGAGACCCAGTACTTC.

The CDR3: CASSRTTGQSYEQYF. The CDR3 nucleotides are TGCGCCAGCAGCAGGACCACGGGACAATCCTACGAGCAGTACTTC. The chain carries TRBV5-1 and TRBJ2-7; maybe TRBD1 (6 bases). CDR3 length equals 15 residues. The germline V and J ends were trimmed by 4 bases and 1 base, with 15 bases remaining between them. CDR1 is SGHRS and CDR2 is YFSETQ in the germline V gene.

There are many counts of this clonotype. The gene calls are TRBV18 and TRBJ1-6; possible D gene TRBD1, 6 bases. Looked up from germline, CDR1 is KGHSH and CDR2 is LQKENI. The CDR3 runs 14 residues. V lost 8 bases and J 4 bases, leaving 12 bases between the germline ends. The CDR3 region has the DNA TGTGCCAGCAACTCCGGACAGTATAATTCACCCCTCCACTTT. The encoded protein is CASNSGQYNSPLHF.

This clonotype occurred many times. V gene TRBV29-1 combines with J gene TRBJ1-2, with D hard to call. This CDR3 comprises 15 residues. V was shortened by 1 base and J by 5 bases, with 17 bases between the two germline ends. Germline values: CDR1 SQVTM, CDR2 ANQGSEA. CDR3 sequence: CSVEGGFPLNYGYTF. The DNA for the CDR3 is TGCAGCGTTGAAGGAGGTTTCCCTTTAAATTATGGCTACACCTTC.

This clonotype has a handful of counts. The CDR3 region is CASSSGLKDTQYF. DNA for the CDR3: TGTGCCAGCAGTTCGGGACTGAAAGATACGCAGTATTTT. V and J are TRBV12-3 or TRBV12-4 and TRBJ2-3; possible D gene TRBD2, 6 bases. The CDR3 contains 13 residues. Trimming took 4 bases from V and 5 from J, leaving 10 bases between them.

This chain connects TRBV19 to TRBJ1-1; unclear D gene. Germline V gene sequence: CDR1 LNHDA, CDR2 SQIVND (reference sequence). V was cut by 0 bases and J by 5 bases, with 7 bases left in between. The CDR3 is 13 amino acids. CDR3 amino acids: CASSIEVGTEAFF. Written as DNA, the CDR3 is TGTGCCAGTAGTATAGAGGTGGGGACTGAAGCTTTCTTT.